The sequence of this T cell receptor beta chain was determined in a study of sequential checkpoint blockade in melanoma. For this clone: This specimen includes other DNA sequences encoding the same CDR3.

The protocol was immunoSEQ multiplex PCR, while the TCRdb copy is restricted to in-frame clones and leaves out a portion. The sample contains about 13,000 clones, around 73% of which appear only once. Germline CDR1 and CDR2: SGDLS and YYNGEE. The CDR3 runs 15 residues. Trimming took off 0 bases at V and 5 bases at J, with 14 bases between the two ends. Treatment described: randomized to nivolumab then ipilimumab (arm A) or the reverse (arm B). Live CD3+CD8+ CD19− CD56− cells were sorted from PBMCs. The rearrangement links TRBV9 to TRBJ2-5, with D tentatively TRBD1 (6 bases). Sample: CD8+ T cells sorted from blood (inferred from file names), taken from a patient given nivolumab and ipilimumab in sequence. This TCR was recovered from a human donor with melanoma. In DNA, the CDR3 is TGTGCCAGCAGCGTAGGACAGGCCTCTGCGGAGACCCAGTACTTC. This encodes CASSVGQASAETQYF. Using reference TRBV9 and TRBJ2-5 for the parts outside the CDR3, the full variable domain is DSGVTQTPKHLITATGQRVTLRCSPRSGDLSVYWYQQSLDQGLQFLIQYYNGEERAKGNILERFSAQQFPDLHSELNLSSLELGDSALYFCASSVGQASAETQYFGPGTRLLVL.